A single T cell receptor (beta chain) is shown here with its context. MiXCR, applied by TCRdb to the 5' RACE reads, yields one record per CDR3 protein. The data contain hundreds of thousands of distinct CDR3 sequences, approximately 29% of them singletons. Germline loops: CDR1 MNHNY, CDR2 SVGAGI (reference sequence). The CDR3 consists of 13 residues. Trimming shortened V by 2 bases and J by 1 base, and 5 bases separated the two germline ends. These data originate in a study of T-cell memory formation after mild COVID-19. The receptor's source is an adult woman who had mild COVID-19 (a few samples of this study predate the infection). Cell type and time point are not known. The specimen sequenced was PBMCs or a T cell subset sorted from them (not recorded which). The gene calls are TRBV6-6 and TRBJ2-5; D not resolved. CDR3 in amino acids: CASSYRSQETQYF. CDR3 coding DNA: TGTGCCAGCAGTTACCGTAGCCAAGAGACCCAGTACTTC.